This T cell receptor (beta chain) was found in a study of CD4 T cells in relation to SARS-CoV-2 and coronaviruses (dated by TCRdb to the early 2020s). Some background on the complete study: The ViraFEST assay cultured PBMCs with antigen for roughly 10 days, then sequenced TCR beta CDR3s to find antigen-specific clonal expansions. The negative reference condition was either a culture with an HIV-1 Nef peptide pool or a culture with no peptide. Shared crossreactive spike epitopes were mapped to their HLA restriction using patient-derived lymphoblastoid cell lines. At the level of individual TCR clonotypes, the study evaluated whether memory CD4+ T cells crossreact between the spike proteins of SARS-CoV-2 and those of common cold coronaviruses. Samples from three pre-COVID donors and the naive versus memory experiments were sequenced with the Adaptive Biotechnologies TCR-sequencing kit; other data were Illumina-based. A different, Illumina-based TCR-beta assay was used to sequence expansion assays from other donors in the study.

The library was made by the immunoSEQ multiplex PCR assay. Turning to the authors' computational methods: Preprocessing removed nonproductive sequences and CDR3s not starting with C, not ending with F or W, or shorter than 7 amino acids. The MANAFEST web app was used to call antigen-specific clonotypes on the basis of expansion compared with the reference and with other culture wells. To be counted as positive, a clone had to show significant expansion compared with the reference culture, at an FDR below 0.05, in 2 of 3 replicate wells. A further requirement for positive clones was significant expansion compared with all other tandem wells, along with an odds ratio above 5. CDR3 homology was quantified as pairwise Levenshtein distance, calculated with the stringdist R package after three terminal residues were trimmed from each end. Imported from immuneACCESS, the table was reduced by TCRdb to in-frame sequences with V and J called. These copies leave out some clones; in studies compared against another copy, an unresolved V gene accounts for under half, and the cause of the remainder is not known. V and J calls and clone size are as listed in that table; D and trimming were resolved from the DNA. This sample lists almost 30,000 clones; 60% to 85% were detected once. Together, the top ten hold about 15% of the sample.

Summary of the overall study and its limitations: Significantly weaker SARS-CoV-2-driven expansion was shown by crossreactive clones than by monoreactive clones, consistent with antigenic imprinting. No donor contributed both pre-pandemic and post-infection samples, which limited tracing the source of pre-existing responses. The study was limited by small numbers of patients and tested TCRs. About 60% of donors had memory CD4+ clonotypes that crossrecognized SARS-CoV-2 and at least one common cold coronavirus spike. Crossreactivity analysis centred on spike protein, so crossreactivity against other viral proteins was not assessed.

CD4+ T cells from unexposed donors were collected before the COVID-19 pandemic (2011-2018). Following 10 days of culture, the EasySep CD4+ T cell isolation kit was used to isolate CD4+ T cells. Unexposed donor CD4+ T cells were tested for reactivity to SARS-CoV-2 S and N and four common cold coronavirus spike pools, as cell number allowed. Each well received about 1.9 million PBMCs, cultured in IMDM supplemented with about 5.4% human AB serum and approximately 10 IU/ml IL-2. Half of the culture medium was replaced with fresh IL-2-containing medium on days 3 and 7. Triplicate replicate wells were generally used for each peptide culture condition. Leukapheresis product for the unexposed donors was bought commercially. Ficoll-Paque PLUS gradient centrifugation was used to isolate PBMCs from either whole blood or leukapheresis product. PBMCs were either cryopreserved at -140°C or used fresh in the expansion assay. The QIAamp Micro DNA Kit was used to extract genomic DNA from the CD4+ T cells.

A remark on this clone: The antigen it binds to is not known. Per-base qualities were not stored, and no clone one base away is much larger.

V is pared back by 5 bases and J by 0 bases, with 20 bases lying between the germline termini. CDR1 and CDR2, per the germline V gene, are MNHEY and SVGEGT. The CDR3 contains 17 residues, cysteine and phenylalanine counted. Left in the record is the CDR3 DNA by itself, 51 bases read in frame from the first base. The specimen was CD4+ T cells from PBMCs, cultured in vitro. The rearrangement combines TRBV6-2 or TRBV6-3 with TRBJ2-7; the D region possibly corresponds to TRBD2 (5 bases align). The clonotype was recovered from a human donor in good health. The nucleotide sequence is TGTGCCAGCAGTAACACCTGGCGGGCTATAAGCTCCTACGAGCAGTACTTC. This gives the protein CASSNTWRAISSYEQYF.